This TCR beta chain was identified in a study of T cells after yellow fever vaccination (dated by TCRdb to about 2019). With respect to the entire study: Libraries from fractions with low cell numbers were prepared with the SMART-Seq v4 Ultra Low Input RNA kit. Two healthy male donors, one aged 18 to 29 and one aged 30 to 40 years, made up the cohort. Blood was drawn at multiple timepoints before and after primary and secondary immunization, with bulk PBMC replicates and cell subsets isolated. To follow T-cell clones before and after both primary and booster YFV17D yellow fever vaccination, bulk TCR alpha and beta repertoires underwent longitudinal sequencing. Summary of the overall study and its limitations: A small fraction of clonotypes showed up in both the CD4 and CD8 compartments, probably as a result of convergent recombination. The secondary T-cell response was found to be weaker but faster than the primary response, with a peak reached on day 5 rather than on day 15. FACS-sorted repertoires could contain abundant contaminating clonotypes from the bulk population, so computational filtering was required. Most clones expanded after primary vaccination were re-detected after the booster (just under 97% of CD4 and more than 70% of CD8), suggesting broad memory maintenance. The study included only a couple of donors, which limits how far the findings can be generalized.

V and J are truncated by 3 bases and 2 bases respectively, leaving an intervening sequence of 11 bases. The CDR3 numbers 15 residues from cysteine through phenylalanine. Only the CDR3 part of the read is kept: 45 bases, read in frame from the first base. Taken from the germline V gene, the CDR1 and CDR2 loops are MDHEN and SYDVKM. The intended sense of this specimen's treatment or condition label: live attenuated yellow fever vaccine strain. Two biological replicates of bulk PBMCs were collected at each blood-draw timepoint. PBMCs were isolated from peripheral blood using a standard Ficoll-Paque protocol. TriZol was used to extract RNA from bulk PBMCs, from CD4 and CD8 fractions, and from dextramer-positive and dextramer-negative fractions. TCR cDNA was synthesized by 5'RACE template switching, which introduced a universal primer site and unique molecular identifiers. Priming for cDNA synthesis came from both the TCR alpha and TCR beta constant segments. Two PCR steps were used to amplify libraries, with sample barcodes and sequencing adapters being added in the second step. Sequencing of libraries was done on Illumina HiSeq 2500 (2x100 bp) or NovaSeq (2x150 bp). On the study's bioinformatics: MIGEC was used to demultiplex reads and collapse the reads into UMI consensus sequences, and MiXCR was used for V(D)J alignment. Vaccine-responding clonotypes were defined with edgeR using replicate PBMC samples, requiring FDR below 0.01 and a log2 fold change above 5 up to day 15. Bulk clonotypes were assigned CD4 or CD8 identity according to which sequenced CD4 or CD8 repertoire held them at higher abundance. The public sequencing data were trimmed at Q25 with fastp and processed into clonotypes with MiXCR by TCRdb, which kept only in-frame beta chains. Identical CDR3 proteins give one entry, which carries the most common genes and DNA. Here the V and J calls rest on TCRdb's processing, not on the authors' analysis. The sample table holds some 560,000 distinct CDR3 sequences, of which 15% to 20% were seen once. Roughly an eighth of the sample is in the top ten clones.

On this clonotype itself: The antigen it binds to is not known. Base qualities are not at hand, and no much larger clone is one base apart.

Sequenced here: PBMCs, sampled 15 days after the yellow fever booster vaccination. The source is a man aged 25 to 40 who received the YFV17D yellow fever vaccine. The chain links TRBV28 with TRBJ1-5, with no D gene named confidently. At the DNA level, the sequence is TGTGCCAGCAGTTTTGCGGGGAAAGGCAATCAGCCCCAGCATTTT. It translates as CASSFAGKGNQPQHF.